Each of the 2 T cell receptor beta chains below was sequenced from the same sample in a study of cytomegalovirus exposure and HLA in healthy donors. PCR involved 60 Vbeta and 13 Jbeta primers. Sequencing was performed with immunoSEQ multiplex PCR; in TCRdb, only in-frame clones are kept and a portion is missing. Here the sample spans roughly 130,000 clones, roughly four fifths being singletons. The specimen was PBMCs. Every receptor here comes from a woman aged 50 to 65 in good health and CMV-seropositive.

The CDR3 is CASSLKVWRTSGELFF. The CDR3 region has the DNA TGCGCCAGCAGCTTGAAGGTCTGGAGGACCAGCGGGGAGCTGTTTTTT. The V gene is TRBV5-1, the J gene TRBJ2-2; the D gene is possibly TRBD2 (5 bases). V shed 1 base and J shed 7 bases, with 17 bases lying between them. Germline V gives CDR1 SGHRS, CDR2 YFSETQ. The CDR3 has 16 residues.

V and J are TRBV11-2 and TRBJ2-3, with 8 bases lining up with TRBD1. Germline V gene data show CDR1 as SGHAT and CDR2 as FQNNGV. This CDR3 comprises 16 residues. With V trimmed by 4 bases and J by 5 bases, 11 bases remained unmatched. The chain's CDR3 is CASSSRTGPRGDTQYF. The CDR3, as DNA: TGTGCCAGCAGCTCTAGGACAGGGCCGAGGGGAGATACGCAGTATTTT.